This entry lists 8 T cell receptor beta chains sequenced from one sample in a study of CD4+ T cells in melanoma. Method: immunoSEQ multiplex PCR; TCRdb's copy keeps in-frame clones and lacks some. The table has over 9,000 clones, over 60% seen once. Specimen: cells from a culture (not recorded whether cultured in vitro). These receptors were obtained from a human donor with melanoma.

This clone was observed a handful of times. V and J are TRBV7-3 and TRBJ1-5; D remains ambiguous. Germline V gene lookup returns CDR1 SGHTA and CDR2 FQGTGA. This CDR3 is built from 13 residues. V was pared by 2 bases and J by 2 bases, with 4 bases between. This CDR3 is CASSLHGNQPQHF. The CDR3, as DNA: TGTGCCAGCAGCTTACACGGCAATCAGCCCCAGCATTTT.

The genes are TRBV5-6 and TRBJ2-5; weak D call: TRBD2 (6 bases). CDR3 length: 13 amino acids. Trimming stripped 0 bases from V and 3 bases from J, with 6 bases between. Looked up from germline, CDR1 is SGHDT and CDR2 is YYEEEE. The CDR3 sequence: CASSLGLEETQYF. The CDR3 DNA reads as TGTGCCAGCAGCTTGGGACTAGAAGAGACCCAGTACTTC. Drawing the rest from reference TRBV5-6 and TRBJ2-5, the complete variable domain is DAGVTQSPTHLIKTRGQQVTLRCSPKSGHDTVSWYQQALGQGPQFIFQYYEEEERQRGNFPDRFSGHQFPNYSSELNVNALLLGDSALYLCASSLGLEETQYFGPGTRLLVL.

The chain uses TRBV30 and TRBJ2-1; D uncertain. Germline CDR1 GTSNPN, CDR2 SVGIG (reference sequence). Trimming removed 3 bases from V and 4 bases from J, with 4 bases in between. The CDR3 sequence is 11 residues long. The CDR3 loop reads CAWSVYNEQFF. CDR3 sequence (DNA): TGTGCCTGGAGCGTATACAATGAGCAGTTCTTC.

The chain is built from TRBV9 and TRBJ2-3; D is possibly TRBD1 (6 bases). The length of the CDR3 is 14 residues. Germline CDR1 SGDLS, CDR2 YYNGEE. V lost 1 base and J 3 bases, leaving 9 bases between the germline ends. The CDR3 DNA sequence: TGTGCCAGCAGCGTAAACAGGGTGACAGATACGCAGTATTTT. This translates into CASSVNRVTDTQYF.

There are a few counts of this clone. The chain carries TRBV27 and TRBJ1-5, with D unresolved. Germline CDR1 MNHEY, CDR2 SMNVEV (reference sequence). The CDR3 consists of 14 residues. V lost 4 bases and J lost 3, with 10 bases in between. CDR3 DNA: TGTGCCAGCAGTTACAAGGATTCCAATCAGCCCCAGCATTTT. The encoded protein is CASSYKDSNQPQHF.

The chain joins TRBV27 to TRBJ2-3; TRBD2 matches 8 bases. The CDR3 contains 15 residues. Trimming at V came to 6 bases and at J to 4 bases, leaving 9 bases not matched to a gene. CDR1 is MNHEY and CDR2 is SMNVEV in the germline V gene (reference sequence). CDR3 sequence: CASSPVRAGADTQYF. CDR3 coding DNA: TGTGCCAGCAGCCCCGTGCGAGCGGGGGCAGATACGCAGTATTTT.

This CDR3 is CASSARDSLDPVAKNIQYF. The CDR3, as DNA: TGTGCCAGCAGCGCACGGGACTCCCTCGACCCCGTTGCCAAAAACATTCAGTACTTC. This sequence joins TRBV7-8 and TRBJ2-4; D is perhaps TRBD2 (6 bases). Germline loops: CDR1 SGHVS, CDR2 FQNEAQ. V was trimmed by 5 bases and J by 1 base, leaving 24 bases between them. This CDR3 region has 19 residues.

The genes are TRBV6-5 and TRBJ2-3; D is perhaps TRBD1 or TRBD2 (5 bases each). The CDR3 consists of 15 residues. Trimming took 5 bases from V and 4 from J, leaving 16 bases between them. Per germline, CDR1 MNHEY and CDR2 SVGAGI. The CDR3 loop reads CASSRSGARSDTQYF. As DNA, the CDR3 is TGTGCCAGCAGTCGCTCCGGGGCCAGATCAGATACGCAGTATTTT.